This T cell receptor (beta chain) was sequenced during a study of blood T cell repertoires in COVID-19. Turning to the study itself: The origin of the acute and convalescent COVID-19 samples was the United States, Italy and Spain. PBMCs, B-cell-depleted T cells, or T cells provided the cDNA or gDNA that made up the material.

V lost 5 bases and J 3 bases, leaving 13 bases between the germline ends. The germline gives CDR1 SGHTA, CDR2 FQGTGA. The CDR3 totals 14 residues. Using immunoSEQ multiplex PCR, the repertoire was profiled, and TCRdb retains in-frame clones only, with some absent. The data contain a few hundred thousand clones, more than 65% of them singletons. The clonotype comes from a man in his fifties who had recovered from COVID-19. The rearrangement links TRBV7-3 to TRBJ2-5, with D unclear. The sample taken for sequencing was PBMCs or T cells enriched from blood (not recorded which). CDR3 sequence: CASSPQTSKETQYF. CDR3 sequence (DNA): TGTGCCAGCAGCCCCCAGACTTCGAAAGAGACCCAGTACTTC.